This paragraph reports one TCR beta chain. V lost 4 bases to trimming and J lost 7 bases; unmatched junction nucleotides: 8. CDR1 and CDR2 from the germline V gene are SGHRS and YFSETQ. The CDR3 runs 16 residues. The entry originates in a study of blood T cells in healthy people across ages. Primers used in a second PCR of roughly 6 to 11 cycles were a sample-barcoded 5' primer and a J-beta primer mix. A single record per CDR3 protein comes from TCRdb applying MiXCR to the 5' RACE reads. The data show over 700,000 distinct CDR3 sequences, with about 53% seen just once and roughly two fifths held by the top ten.

The source is a man at least 80 years old in good health. The chain couples TRBV5-1 to TRBJ2-1, with TRBD2 matching 13 bases. The source material was blood. The CDR3 here is CASSPNGLAGVNEQFF. The DNA of the CDR3 is TGCGCCAGCAGCCCTAACGGACTAGCGGGAGTTAATGAGCAGTTCTTC.